This paragraph covers one TCR beta chain sequence. TCRdb independently ran MiXCR on the RT-PCR reads; one entry per CDR3 protein. The table has hundreds of thousands of distinct CDR3 sequences, around 14% seen once. This specimen comes from a study of patients and donors after allogeneic stem cell transplantation. Trimming removed 0 bases from V and 0 bases from J, with 9 bases in between. The CDR3 has 15 residues. Looked up from germline, CDR1 is SQVTM and CDR2 is ANQGSEA. The sample consisted of blood, either unsorted or a sorted T cell fraction (not recorded which). The clonotype originates from a human donor who was either an allogeneic HSCT recipient or a stem cell or donor lymphocyte infusion donor (not recorded which). It is not recorded whose cells these are; they may come from a transplant donor. This sequence joins TRBV29-1 and TRBJ1-5, with unresolved D. CDR3 coding DNA: TGCAGCGTTGAAGAAGGCGGTGGTAGCAATCAGCCCCAGCATTTT. Its translation is CSVEEGGGSNQPQHF.